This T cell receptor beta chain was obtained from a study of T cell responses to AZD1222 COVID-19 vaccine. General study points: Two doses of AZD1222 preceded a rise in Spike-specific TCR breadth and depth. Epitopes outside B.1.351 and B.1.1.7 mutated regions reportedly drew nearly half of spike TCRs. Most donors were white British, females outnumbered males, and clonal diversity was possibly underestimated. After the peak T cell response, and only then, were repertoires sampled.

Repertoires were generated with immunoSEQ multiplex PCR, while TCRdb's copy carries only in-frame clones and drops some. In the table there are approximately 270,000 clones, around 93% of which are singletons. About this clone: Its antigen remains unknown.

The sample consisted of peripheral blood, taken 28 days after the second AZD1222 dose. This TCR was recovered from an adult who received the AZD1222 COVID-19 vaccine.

The CDR3 DNA sequence: TGTGCCAGCAGTGAAGACAGGGGTCCTACCCGGGCTTTCTTT. Translation gives CASSEDRGPTRAFF. The V and J genes are TRBV2 and TRBJ1-1, with 7 bases lining up with TRBD1. V was pared by 1 base and J by 11 bases, with 10 bases of the junction left unmatched. The germline V gene has CDR1 SNHLY and CDR2 FYNNEI. CDR3 length equals 14 residues.